Listed here are 5 T cell receptor beta chains from one sample, sequenced in a study of blood T cell repertoires in COVID-19. The table came from immunoSEQ multiplex PCR; TCRdb's copy has only in-frame clones and leaves some out. The profile covers some 70,000 clones, with approximately 73% appearing a single time and 15% taken by the ten largest. Sequencing input: peripheral blood. Receptors were obtained from a man aged 55 to 70 with COVID-19, enrolled during active disease.

The chain is built from TRBV7-9 and TRBJ1-5; D possibly corresponds to TRBD1 (5 bases). The CDR3 is 15 amino acids. CDR1 SEHNR and CDR2 FQNEAQ come from the germline V gene (reference sequence). Trimming removed 4 bases from V and 10 bases from J, with 20 bases in between. The CDR3 DNA follows: TGTGCCAGCAGCTCCAACCGACAGAAAGTTGAACCCCAGCATTTT. It codes for CASSSNRQKVEPQHF.

The chain couples TRBV9 to TRBJ2-7, with a tentative D call TRBD2 (5 bases). There are 12 residues in the CDR3. The germline V gene has CDR1 SGDLS and CDR2 YYNGEE. Trimming cost V 4 bases and J 1 base, with 6 bases left between them. The CDR3 here is CASSRGSYEQYF. The CDR3 DNA reads as TGTGCCAGCAGCCGGGGTTCCTACGAGCAGTACTTC.

V gene TRBV9 combines with J gene TRBJ1-1; D unresolved. Germline lookup yields CDR1 SGDLS and CDR2 YYNGEE. Trimming pared 0 bases from V and 4 bases from J, leaving 13 bases between. The CDR3 length is 15 residues. CDR3 loop: CASSVGPHRGTEAFF. The DNA for the CDR3 is TGTGCCAGCAGCGTAGGGCCCCACCGAGGCACTGAAGCTTTCTTT.

The chain recombines TRBV30 with TRBJ2-5; weak D call: TRBD2 (5 bases). Germline V lookup: CDR1 GTSNPN, CDR2 SVGIG (reference sequence). With 2 bases removed from V and 4 bases from J, the gap between germline ends came to 17 bases. The CDR3 loop spans 15 amino acids. The CDR3 spells CAWSSGSSVGETQYF. CDR3 sequence (DNA): TGTGCCTGGAGTAGTGGGAGCTCTGTGGGAGAGACCCAGTACTTC. Variable domain in full (rest from reference TRBV30 and TRBJ2-5): SQTIHQWPATLVQPVGSPLSLECTVEGTSNPNLYWYRQAAGRGLQLLFYSVGIGQISSEVPQNLSASRPQDRQFILSSKKLLLSDSGFYLCAWSSGSSVGETQYFGPGTRLLVL.

The V and J genes are TRBV19 and TRBJ2-1, with D tentatively TRBD2 (6 bases). Deletions cut 1 base from V and 4 bases from J, with 14 bases between. The CDR3 extends over 16 amino acids. Germline V gene data show CDR1 as LNHDA and CDR2 as SQIVND (reference sequence). Here the CDR3 DNA reads TGTGCCAGTAGTATAGGGGGGGTAGCGGTTTACAATGAGCAGTTCTTC. It codes for CASSIGGVAVYNEQFF.